This T cell receptor (beta chain) was sequenced for a study of OX40 agonist ivuxolimab in advanced cancers. Study information: Partial responses, seen in three patients, involved one hepatocellular carcinoma and two cutaneous melanomas. Study-level findings and limits: Expanded peripheral T-cell antigen specificity went undetermined.

The V gene's germline CDR1 is LNHDA and CDR2 SQIVND (reference sequence). The CDR3 covers 15 residues. Deletions cut 5 bases from V and 5 bases from J, with 19 bases between. The cohort excluded patients with autoimmune disease history or systemic immunosuppression. Some clones are missing from TCRdb's copy, which holds only in-frame ones; the method was immunoSEQ multiplex PCR. The sample carries about 48,000 clones, approximately 89% recorded once. As concerns this clone: The antigen remains undetermined.

This receptor was identified in an adult with an advanced solid tumor such as melanoma, head and neck, liver or kidney cancer. V gene TRBV19 combines with J gene TRBJ2-7, with D perhaps TRBD2 (6 bases). Sequenced material: CD4+ or CD8+ T cells sorted from blood, taken in a trial of the OX40 agonist ivuxolimab. CDR3 protein: CASSHARGFRDEQYF. The DNA of the CDR3 is TGTGCCAGTAGTCACGCGCGGGGTTTTCGAGACGAGCAGTACTTC.